This TCR beta chain was profiled in a study of PD-1 blockade in classical Hodgkin lymphoma. Here immunoSEQ multiplex PCR was the method, and the copy in TCRdb shows in-frame clones only, minus some. The sample has some 90,000 clones, 80% to 95% seen once. Following autologous stem cell transplantation, relapse occurred in every patient, and exposure to brentuximab vedotin varied. This CDR3 is 14 amino acids long. The germline gives CDR1 SGHNT, CDR2 YYREEE (reference sequence). The ends lost 4 bases at V and 4 bases at J; junction bases unmatched: 7. The sample holds one count of this clone. Its cognate antigen is unknown. Study-level findings and limits: Excluded were patients who started nivolumab under 1 year after ASCT, a group that had lower diversity. CD4+ TCR diversity rose significantly by C4D1, and CD8+ TCR diversity did not. Baseline TCR diversity was reportedly lower in newly diagnosed patients than in healthy donors. It was reported as lower still in relapsed/refractory patients.

This receptor was obtained from a human donor with classical Hodgkin lymphoma. The sample was peripheral blood mononuclear cells (PBMCs), taken before the second cycle of nivolumab. This chain links TRBV5-4 with TRBJ2-5, with TRBD2 matching 7 bases. CDR3 region: CASSPGLDRETQYF. The CDR3 DNA reads as TGTGCCAGCAGCCCCGGACTAGATCGAGAGACCCAGTACTTC.